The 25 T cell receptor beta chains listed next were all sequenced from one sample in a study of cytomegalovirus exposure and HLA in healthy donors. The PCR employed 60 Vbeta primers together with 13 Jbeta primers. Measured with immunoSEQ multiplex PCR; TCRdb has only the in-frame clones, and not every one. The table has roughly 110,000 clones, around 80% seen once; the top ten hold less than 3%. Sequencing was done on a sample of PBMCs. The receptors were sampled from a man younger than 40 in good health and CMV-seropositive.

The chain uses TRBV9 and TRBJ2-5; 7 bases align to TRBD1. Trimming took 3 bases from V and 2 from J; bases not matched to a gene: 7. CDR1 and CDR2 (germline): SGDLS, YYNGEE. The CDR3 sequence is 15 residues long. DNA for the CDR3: TGTGCCAGCAGCGCCTTCGGACAGGAACAAGAGACCCAGTACTTC. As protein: CASSAFGQEQETQYF. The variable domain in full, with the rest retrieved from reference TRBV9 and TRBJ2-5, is DSGVTQTPKHLITATGQRVTLRCSPRSGDLSVYWYQQSLDQGLQFLIQYYNGEERAKGNILERFSAQQFPDLHSELNLSSLELGDSALYFCASSAFGQEQETQYFGPGTRLLVL.

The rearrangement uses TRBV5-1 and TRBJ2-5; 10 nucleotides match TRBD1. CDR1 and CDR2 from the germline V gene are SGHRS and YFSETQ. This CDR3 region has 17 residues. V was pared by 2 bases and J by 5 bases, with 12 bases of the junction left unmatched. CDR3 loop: CASSFPTDRGPDETQYF. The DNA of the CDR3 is TGCGCCAGCAGCTTCCCAACAGACAGGGGGCCTGATGAGACCCAGTACTTC. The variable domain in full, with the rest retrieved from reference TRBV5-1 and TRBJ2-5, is KAGVTQTPRYLIKTRGQQVTLSCSPISGHRSVSWYQQTPGQGLQFLFEYFSETQRNKGNFPGRFSGRQFSNSRSEMNVSTLELGDSALYLCASSFPTDRGPDETQYFGPGTRLLVL.

The CDR3 is CASSLGQVGSPLHF. CDR3 in DNA: TGCGCCAGCAGCCTGGGACAGGTTGGTTCACCCCTCCACTTT. V is TRBV5-1 and J is TRBJ1-6; the match to TRBD1 covers 8 bases. Germline CDR1 and CDR2: SGHRS and YFSETQ. CDR3 size: 14 residues. V shed 4 bases, J shed 9 bases, and the junction held 6 bases outside the gene matches.

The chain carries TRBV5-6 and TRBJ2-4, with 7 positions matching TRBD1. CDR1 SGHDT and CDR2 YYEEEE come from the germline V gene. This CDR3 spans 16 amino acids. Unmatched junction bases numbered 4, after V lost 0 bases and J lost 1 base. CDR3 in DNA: TGTGCCAGCAGCTTGGGAGGGGGCGCGGCCAAAAACATTCAGTACTTC. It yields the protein CASSLGGGAAKNIQYF.

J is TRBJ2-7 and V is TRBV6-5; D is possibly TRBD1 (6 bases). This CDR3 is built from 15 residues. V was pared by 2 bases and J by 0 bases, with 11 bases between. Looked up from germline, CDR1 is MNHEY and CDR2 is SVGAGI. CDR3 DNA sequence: TGTGCCAGCAGTTACGCTTGGACAGACTCCTACGAGCAGTACTTC. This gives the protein CASSYAWTDSYEQYF.

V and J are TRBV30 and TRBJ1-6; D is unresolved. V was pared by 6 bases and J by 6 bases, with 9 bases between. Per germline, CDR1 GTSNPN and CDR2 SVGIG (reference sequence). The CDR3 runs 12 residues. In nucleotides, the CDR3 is TGTGCCTGCTCAGAAAGTAATTCACCCCTCCACTTT. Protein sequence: CACSESNSPLHF. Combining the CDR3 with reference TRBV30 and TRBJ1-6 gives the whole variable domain SQTIHQWPATLVQPVGSPLSLECTVEGTSNPNLYWYRQAAGRGLQLLFYSVGIGQISSEVPQNLSASRPQDRQFILSSKKLLLSDSGFYLCACSESNSPLHFGNGTRLTVT.

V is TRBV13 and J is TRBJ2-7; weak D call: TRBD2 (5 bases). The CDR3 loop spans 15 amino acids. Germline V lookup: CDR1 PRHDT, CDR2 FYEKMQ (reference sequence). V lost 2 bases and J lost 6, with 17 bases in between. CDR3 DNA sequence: TGTGCCAGCAGCTTATCCACGAAGAGGGTAGGCGAGCAGTACTTC. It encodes CASSLSTKRVGEQYF. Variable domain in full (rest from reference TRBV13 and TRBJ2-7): AAGVIQSPRHLIKEKRETATLKCYPIPRHDTVYWYQQGPGQDPQFLISFYEKMQSDKGSIPDRFSAQQFSDYHSELNMSSLELGDSALYFCASSLSTKRVGEQYFGPGTRLTVT.

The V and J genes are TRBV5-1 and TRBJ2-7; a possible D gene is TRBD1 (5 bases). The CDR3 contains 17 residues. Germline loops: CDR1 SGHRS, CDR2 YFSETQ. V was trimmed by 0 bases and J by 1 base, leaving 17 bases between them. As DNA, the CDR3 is TGCGCCAGCAGCTTGGCCGCCATAGCAGGGTCTTCCTACGAGCAGTACTTC. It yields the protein CASSLAAIAGSSYEQYF.

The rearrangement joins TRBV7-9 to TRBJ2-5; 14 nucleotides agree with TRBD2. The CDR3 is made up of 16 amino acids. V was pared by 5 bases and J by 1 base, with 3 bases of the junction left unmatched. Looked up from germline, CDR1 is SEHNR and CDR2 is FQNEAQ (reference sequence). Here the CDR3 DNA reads TGTGCCAGCAGCCCCGGGACTAGCGGGGGCCAAGAGACCCAGTACTTC. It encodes CASSPGTSGGQETQYF.

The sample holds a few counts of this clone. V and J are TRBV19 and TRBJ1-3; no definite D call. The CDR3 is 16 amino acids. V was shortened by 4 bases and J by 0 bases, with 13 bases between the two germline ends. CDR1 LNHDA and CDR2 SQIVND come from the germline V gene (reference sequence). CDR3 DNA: TGTGCCAGTAGTACCACGACTGTTATCTCTGGAAACACCATATATTTT. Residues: CASSTTTVISGNTIYF. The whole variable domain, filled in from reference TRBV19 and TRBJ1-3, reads DGGITQSPKYLFRKEGQNVTLSCEQNLNHDAMYWYRQDPGQGLRLIYYSQIVNDFQKGDIAEGYSVSREKKESFPLTVTSAQKNPTAFYLCASSTTTVISGNTIYFGEGSWLTVV.

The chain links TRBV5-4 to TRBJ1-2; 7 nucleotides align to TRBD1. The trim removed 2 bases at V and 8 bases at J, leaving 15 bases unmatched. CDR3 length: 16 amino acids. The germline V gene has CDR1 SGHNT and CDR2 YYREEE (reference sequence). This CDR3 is CASSLVGGGGSMGYTF. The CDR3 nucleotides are TGTGCCAGCAGCTTAGTAGGAGGGGGCGGATCTATGGGCTACACCTTC.

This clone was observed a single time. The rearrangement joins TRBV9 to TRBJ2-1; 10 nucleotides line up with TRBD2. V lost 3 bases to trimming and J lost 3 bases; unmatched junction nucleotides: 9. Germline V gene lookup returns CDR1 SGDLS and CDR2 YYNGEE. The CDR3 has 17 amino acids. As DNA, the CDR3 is TGTGCCAGCAGCGCGGTAGCGGGGGGCCTTTTCTACAATGAGCAGTTCTTC. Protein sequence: CASSAVAGGLFYNEQFF.

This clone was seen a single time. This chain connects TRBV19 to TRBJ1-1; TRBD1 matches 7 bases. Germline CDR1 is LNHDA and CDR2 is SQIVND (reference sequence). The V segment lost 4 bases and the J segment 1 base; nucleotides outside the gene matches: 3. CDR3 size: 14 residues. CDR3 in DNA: TGTGCCAGTAGTACAGACAGGGCGAACACTGAAGCTTTCTTT. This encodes CASSTDRANTEAFF. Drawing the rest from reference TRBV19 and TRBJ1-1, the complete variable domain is DGGITQSPKYLFRKEGQNVTLSCEQNLNHDAMYWYRQDPGQGLRLIYYSQIVNDFQKGDIAEGYSVSREKKESFPLTVTSAQKNPTAFYLCASSTDRANTEAFFGQGTRLTVV.

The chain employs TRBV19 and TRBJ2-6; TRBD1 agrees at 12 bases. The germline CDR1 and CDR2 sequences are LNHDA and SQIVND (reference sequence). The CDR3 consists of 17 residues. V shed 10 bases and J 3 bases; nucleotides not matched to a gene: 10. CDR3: CATARGTGGGGANVLTF. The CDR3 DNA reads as TGTGCCACCGCGAGGGGGACAGGGGGCGGTGGGGCCAACGTCCTGACTTTC.

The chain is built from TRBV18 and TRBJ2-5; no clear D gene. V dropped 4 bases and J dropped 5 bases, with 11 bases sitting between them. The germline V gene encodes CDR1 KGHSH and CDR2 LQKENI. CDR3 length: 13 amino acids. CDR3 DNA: TGTGCCAGCTCACGAGACACCGCCGAGACCCAGTACTTC. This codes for CASSRDTAETQYF.

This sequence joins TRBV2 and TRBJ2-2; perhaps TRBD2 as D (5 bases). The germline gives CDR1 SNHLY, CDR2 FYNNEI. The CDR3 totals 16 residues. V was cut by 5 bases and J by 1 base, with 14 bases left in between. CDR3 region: CASSLLGVLNTGELFF. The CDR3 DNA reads TGTGCCAGCAGTCTCCTCGGGGTTCTGAACACCGGGGAGCTGTTTTTT.

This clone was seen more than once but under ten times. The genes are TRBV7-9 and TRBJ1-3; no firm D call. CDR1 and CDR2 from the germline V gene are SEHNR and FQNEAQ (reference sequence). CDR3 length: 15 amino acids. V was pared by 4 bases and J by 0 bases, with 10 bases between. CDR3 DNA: TGTGCCAGCAGCTCGGAGGCTGGCTCTGGAAACACCATATATTTT. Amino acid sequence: CASSSEAGSGNTIYF.

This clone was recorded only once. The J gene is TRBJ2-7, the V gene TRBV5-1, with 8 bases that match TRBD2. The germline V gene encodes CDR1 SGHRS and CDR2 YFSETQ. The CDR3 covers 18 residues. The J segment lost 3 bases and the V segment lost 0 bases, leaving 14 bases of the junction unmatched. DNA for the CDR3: TGCGCCAGCAGCTTGGGGTCGGCGGGGGGCGGTTCGAGCTACGAGCAGTACTTC. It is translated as CASSLGSAGGGSSYEQYF.

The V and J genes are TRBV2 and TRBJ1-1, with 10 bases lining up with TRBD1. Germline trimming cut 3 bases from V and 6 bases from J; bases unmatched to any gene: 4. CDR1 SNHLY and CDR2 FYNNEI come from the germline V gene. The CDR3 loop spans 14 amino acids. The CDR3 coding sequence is TGTGCCAGCAGTGACAGGACAGGGGGGGCTGAAGCTTTCTTT. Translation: CASSDRTGGAEAFF.

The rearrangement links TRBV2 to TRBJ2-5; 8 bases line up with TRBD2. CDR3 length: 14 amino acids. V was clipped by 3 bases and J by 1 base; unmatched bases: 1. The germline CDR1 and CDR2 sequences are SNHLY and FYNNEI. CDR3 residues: CASSEAGGQETQYF. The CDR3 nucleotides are TGTGCCAGCAGTGAGGCGGGGGGCCAAGAGACCCAGTACTTC.

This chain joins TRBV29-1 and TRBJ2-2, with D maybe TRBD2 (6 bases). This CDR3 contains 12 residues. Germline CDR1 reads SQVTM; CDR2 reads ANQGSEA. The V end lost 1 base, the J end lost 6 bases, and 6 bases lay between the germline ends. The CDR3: CSVEAGAGELFF. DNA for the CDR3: TGCAGCGTTGAAGCGGGGGCCGGGGAGCTGTTTTTT.

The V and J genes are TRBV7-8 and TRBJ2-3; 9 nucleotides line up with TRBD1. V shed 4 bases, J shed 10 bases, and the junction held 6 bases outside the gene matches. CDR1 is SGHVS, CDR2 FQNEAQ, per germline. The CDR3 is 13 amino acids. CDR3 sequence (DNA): TGTGCCAGCAGCTCTCCGGGACAGGGCGCGCAGTATTTT. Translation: CASSSPGQGAQYF.

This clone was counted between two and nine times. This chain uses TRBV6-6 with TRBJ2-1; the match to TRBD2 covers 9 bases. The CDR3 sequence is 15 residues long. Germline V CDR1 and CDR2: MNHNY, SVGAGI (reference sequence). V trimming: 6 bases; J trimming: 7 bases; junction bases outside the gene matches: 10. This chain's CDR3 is CASSPLAGGPNEQFF. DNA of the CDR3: TGTGCCAGCAGCCCCCTGGCGGGGGGGCCGAATGAGCAGTTCTTC.

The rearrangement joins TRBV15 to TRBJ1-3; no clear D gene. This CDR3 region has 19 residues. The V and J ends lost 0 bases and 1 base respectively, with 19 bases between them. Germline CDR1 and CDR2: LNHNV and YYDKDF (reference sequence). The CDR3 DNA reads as TGTGCCACCAGCAGAGATCGGGAGGGTTCAACCTTATCTGGAAACACCATATATTTT. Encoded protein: CATSRDREGSTLSGNTIYF.

Written as DNA, the CDR3 is TGTGCCAGCAGCCCGGGGACAGGTTCCTCCTACGAGCAGTACTTC. This translates into CASSPGTGSSYEQYF. The chain is built from TRBV6-5 and TRBJ2-7; 8 bases map to TRBD1. The CDR3 contains 15 residues. With V trimmed by 6 bases and J by 0 bases, 7 bases remained unmatched. CDR1 and CDR2 from the germline V gene are MNHEY and SVGAGI.